Included here is one T cell receptor beta chain sequence, with context. Naivety among CD8 cells was defined by CD45RO negativity and positive CCR7 selection, thereby excluding terminally differentiated effector memory CD45RA+ cells. This sample was taken from a study of shared clonotypes between healthy human individuals. Study background: Used for every donor were three CD4 naive, three CD4 memory, two CD8 naive and one CD8 memory plate.

There are 12 residues in the CDR3. Germline V gives CDR1 SEHNR, CDR2 FQNEAQ (reference sequence). The V gene lost 5 bases and the J gene lost 6 bases, with 11 bases spanning the gap. The repertoire was sequenced with immunoSEQ multiplex PCR; TCRdb's copy has only in-frame clones and lacks some. In the table there are around 2.1 million clones, about 93% of which are singletons. The receptor was derived from a man between 18 and 29 years old in good health. Some clones in this sample may be carry-over from other donors' samples. The V gene is TRBV7-9, the J gene TRBJ2-7, with D possibly matching TRBD2 (6 bases). Sequencing was done on a sample of naive CD8+ T cells from PBMCs. CDR3 nucleotides: TGTGCCAGCAGCGCCGACGGGAGCGAGCAGTACTTC. As protein: CASSADGSEQYF.